This TCR beta chain comes out of a study of T cells in Graves' hyperthyroidism and ophthalmopathy. RNA transcripts provided the source from which TCR beta CDR3 regions were amplified. RT-PCR in the first round (using the HTBI primer set) targeted the TCR CDR3. TCRdb ran MiXCR on the multiplex PCR reads and lists one entry per CDR3 protein. The data contain about 400,000 distinct CDR3 sequences, roughly 13% of them seen just once; the ten biggest clones take up 5.3%. In its sample, this clonotype was seen many times. It was 10 ml of fresh peripheral blood that supplied the PBMCs. V shed 5 bases and J shed 4 bases, with 15 bases lying between them. This CDR3 is built from 15 residues. Germline V gene lookup returns CDR1 WNHNN and CDR2 SYGVQD (reference sequence).

This chain uses TRBV10-1 with TRBJ2-1, with D maybe TRBD2 (5 bases). The sequenced sample was blood. The receptor was isolated from a woman aged 18-29 years with Graves' hyperthyroidism. The CDR3 DNA reads as TGCGCCAGCAGTTTAGCCCACGGAGGATACAATGAGCAGTTCTTC. Protein: CASSLAHGGYNEQFF.